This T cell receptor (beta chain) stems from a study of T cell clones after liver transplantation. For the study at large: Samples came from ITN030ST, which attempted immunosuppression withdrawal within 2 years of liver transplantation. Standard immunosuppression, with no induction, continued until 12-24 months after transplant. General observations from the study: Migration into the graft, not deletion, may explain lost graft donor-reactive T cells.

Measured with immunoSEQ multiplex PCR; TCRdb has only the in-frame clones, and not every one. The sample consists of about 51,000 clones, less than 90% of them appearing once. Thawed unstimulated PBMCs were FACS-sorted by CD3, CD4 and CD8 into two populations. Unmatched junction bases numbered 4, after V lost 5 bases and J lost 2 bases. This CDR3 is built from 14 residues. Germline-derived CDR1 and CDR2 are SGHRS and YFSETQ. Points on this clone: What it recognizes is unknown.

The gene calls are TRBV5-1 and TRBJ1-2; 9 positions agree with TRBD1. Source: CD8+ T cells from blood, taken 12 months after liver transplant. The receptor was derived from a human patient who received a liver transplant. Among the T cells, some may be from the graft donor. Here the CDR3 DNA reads TGCGCCAGCAGGGGACAGGGACCCAACTATGGCTACACCTTC. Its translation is CASRGQGPNYGYTF.